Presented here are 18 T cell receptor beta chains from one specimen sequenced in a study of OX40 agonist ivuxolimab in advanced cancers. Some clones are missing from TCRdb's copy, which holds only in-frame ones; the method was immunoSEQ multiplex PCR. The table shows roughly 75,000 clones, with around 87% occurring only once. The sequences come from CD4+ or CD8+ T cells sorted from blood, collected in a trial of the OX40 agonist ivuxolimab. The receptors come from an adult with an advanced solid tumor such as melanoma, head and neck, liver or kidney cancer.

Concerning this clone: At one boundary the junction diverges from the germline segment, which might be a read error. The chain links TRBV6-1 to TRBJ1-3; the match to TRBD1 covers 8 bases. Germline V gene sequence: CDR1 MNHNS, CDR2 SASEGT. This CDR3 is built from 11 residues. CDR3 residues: CASSRPGQVNF. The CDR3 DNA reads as TGTGCCAGCAGCCGTCCGGGACAGGTGAATTTT.

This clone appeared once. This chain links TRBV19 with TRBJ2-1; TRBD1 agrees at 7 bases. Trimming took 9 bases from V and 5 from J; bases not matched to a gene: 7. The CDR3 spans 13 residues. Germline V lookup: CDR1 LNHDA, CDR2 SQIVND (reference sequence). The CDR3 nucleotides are TGTGCCAGCGAAGGGGACAGAGACAATGAGCAGTTCTTC. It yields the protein CASEGDRDNEQFF.

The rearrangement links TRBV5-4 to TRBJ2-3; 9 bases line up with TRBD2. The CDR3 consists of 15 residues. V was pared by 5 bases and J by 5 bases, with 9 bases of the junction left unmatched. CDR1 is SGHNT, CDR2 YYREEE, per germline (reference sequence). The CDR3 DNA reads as TGTGCCAGCAGACTCCCGGGACTAGCTCTAGATACGCAGTATTTT. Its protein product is CASRLPGLALDTQYF.

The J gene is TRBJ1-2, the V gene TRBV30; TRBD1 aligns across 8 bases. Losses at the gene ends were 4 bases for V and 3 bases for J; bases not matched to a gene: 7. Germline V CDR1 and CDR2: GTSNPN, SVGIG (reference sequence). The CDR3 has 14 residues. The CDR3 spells CAWTGGLRYYGYTF. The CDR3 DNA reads TGTGCCTGGACAGGGGGCTTAAGATACTATGGCTACACCTTC.

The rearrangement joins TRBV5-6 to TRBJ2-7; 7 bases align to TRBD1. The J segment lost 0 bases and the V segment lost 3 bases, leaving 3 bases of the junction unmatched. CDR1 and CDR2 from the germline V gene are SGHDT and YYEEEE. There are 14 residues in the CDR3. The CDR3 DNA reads TGTGCCAGCAGCTGGGGACAGAGCTCCTACGAGCAGTACTTC. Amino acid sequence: CASSWGQSSYEQYF.

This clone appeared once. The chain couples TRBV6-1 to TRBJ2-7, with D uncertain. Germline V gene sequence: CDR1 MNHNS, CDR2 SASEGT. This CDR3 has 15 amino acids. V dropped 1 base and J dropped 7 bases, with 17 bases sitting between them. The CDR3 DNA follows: TGTGCCAGCAGTGAAGAGGTTGGCTTTAGGGCAGAGCAGTACTTC. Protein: CASSEEVGFRAEQYF.

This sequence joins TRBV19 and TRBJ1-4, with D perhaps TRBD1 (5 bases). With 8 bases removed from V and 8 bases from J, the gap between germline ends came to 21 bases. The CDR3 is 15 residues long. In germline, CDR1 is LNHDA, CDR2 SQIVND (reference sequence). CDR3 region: CASRITGLQGEKLFF. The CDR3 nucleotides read TGTGCCAGTCGAATTACGGGGCTCCAAGGGGAAAAACTGTTTTTT.

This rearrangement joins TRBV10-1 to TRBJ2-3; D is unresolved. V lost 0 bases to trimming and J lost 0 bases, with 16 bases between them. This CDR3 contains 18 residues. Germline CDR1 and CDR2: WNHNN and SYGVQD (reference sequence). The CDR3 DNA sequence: TGCGCCAGCAGTGAGTCTTTTGGTGTCGGCGGTAGCACAGATACGCAGTATTTT. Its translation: CASSESFGVGGSTDTQYF.

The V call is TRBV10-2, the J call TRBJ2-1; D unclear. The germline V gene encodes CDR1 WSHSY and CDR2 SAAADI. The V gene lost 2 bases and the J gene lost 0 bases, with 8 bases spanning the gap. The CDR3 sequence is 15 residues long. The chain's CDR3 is CASSEQARSYNEQFF. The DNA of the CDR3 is TGCGCCAGCAGTGAGCAGGCTCGCTCCTACAATGAGCAGTTCTTC.

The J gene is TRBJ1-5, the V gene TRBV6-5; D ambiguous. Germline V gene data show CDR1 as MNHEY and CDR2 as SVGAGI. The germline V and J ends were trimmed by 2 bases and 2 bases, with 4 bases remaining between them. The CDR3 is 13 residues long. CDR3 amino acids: CASSYRGNQPQHF. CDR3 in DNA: TGTGCCAGCAGTTACAGAGGCAATCAGCCCCAGCATTTT.

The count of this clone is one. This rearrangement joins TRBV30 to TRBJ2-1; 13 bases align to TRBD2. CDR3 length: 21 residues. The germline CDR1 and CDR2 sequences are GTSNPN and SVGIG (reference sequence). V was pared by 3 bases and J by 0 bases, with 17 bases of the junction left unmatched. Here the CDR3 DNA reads TGTGCCTGGAGCGTAATGATACTAGCGGGAGGGCCGCGTAGCTCCTACAATGAGCAGTTCTTC. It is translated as CAWSVMILAGGPRSSYNEQFF.

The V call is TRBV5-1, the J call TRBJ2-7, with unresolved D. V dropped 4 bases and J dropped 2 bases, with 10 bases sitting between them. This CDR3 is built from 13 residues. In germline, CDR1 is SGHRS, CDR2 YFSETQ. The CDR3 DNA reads TGCGCCAGCAGCGCGGACCGTCCCTACGAGCAGTACTTC. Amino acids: CASSADRPYEQYF.

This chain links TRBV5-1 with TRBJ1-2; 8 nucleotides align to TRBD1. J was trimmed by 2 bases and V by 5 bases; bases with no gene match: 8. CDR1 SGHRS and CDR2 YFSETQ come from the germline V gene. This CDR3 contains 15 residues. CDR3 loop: CASRTTTGANYGYTF. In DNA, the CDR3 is TGCGCCAGCAGAACCACGACAGGGGCCAACTATGGCTACACCTTC.

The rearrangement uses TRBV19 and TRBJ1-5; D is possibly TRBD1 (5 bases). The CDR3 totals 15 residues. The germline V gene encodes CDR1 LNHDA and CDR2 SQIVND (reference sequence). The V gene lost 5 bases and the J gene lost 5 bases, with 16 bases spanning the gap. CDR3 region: CASSVTGTGDQPQHF. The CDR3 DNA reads TGTGCCAGTAGTGTCACCGGGACGGGGGATCAGCCCCAGCATTTT.

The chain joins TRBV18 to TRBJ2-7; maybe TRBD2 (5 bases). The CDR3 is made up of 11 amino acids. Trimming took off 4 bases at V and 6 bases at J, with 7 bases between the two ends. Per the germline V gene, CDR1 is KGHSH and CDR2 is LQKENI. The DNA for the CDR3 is TGTGCCAGCTCACGAGAGGGCGAGCAGTACTTC. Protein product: CASSREGEQYF.

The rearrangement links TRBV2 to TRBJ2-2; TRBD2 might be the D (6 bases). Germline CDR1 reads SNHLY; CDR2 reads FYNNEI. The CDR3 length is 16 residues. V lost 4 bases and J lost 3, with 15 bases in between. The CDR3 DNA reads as TGTGCCAGCAGTGGGGACGGGGCGGGATACACCGGGGAGCTGTTTTTT. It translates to CASSGDGAGYTGELFF.

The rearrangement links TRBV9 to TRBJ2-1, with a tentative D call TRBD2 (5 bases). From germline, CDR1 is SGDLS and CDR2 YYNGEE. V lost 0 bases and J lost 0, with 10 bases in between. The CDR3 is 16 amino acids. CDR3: CASSVGRGPSYNEQFF. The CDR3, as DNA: TGTGCCAGCAGCGTAGGTAGAGGGCCCTCCTACAATGAGCAGTTCTTC.

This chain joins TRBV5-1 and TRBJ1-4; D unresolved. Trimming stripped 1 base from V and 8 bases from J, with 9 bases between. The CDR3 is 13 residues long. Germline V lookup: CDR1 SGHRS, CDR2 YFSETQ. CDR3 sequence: CASSLFPGEKLFF. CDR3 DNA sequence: TGCGCCAGCAGCTTGTTCCCCGGAGAAAAACTGTTTTTT. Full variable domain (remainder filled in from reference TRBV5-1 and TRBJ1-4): KAGVTQTPRYLIKTRGQQVTLSCSPISGHRSVSWYQQTPGQGLQFLFEYFSETQRNKGNFPGRFSGRQFSNSRSEMNVSTLELGDSALYLCASSLFPGEKLFFGSGTQLSVL.